This entry describes one T cell receptor (beta chain). The record originates from a study of blood T cell repertoires in COVID-19. Clones were read by immunoSEQ multiplex PCR, and TCRdb kept only the in-frame ones, dropping some. This table holds a few hundred thousand clones, roughly 90% found once. Enrolment of Seattle patients took place during active infection, and they were followed longitudinally. This CDR3 comprises 13 residues. Germline CDR1 MNHEY, CDR2 SMNVEV (reference sequence). V lost 6 bases to trimming and J lost 9 bases, with 17 bases between them. The TCR sequence derives from a woman aged 55-70 years with COVID-19, enrolled during active disease. This chain joins TRBV27 and TRBJ2-5; D possibly corresponds to TRBD2 (6 bases). Sequenced material: peripheral blood. The CDR3 coding sequence is TGTGCCAGCAGCCCAGGGAGGTTCGGGTCCCAGTACTTC. It specifies CASSPGRFGSQYF.